Each of the 26 T cell receptor beta chains below was sequenced from the same sample in a study of shared clonotypes between healthy human individuals. Using immunoSEQ multiplex PCR, the repertoire was profiled, and TCRdb retains in-frame clones only, with some absent. The table includes approximately 340,000 clones, roughly 70% detected once. Sequenced input: memory CD4+ T cells sorted from blood. Subset reported: CD45RA-negative fraction. All receptors derive from a man between 25 and 39 years old in good health.

The chain recombines TRBV18 with TRBJ1-1; tentative D call: TRBD1 (5 bases). The germline CDR1 and CDR2 sequences are KGHSH and LQKENI. The CDR3 is 15 amino acids. V dropped 1 base and J dropped 4 bases, with 13 bases sitting between them. In nucleotides, the CDR3 is TGTGCCAGCTCACCACAGATGGGGGGGAGCACTGAAGCTTTCTTT. Its translation is CASSPQMGGSTEAFF.

The rearrangement links TRBV4-1 to TRBJ2-1; 11 bases match TRBD2. CDR1 MGHRA and CDR2 YSYEKL come from the germline V gene. The ends lost 4 bases at V and 7 bases at J; junction bases unmatched: 9. This CDR3 is built from 16 residues. CDR3 protein: CASSLIAGGPGNEQFF. CDR3 nucleotides: TGCGCCAGCAGCCTAATAGCGGGAGGGCCAGGGAATGAGCAGTTCTTC.

V and J are TRBV11-2 and TRBJ2-1; the D is unclear. Germline V gene lookup returns CDR1 SGHAT and CDR2 FQNNGV. The V gene lost 3 bases and the J gene lost 2 bases, with 8 bases spanning the gap. CDR3 length: 14 residues. Written as DNA, the CDR3 is TGTGCCAGCAGCTTTTTACCAACCTACAATGAGCAGTTCTTC. Translation: CASSFLPTYNEQFF.

The V gene is TRBV15, the J gene TRBJ1-2; D is undetermined. The germline gives CDR1 LNHNV, CDR2 YYDKDF (reference sequence). This CDR3 region has 15 residues. V was clipped by 0 bases and J by 8 bases, with 16 bases between them. CDR3 sequence: CATSRDFSGVGGYTF. The CDR3 DNA follows: TGTGCCACCAGCAGAGATTTCTCCGGGGTGGGCGGCTACACCTTC.

The V and J genes are TRBV7-9 and TRBJ2-1; the D is unclear. CDR1 is SEHNR, CDR2 FQNEAQ, per germline (reference sequence). This CDR3 contains 13 residues. The ends were cut back, 2 bases at V and 6 bases at J, with 8 bases in the middle. The CDR3 region is CASSLTERNEQFF. CDR3 sequence (DNA): TGTGCCAGCAGCTTAACGGAACGCAATGAGCAGTTCTTC.

The V and J genes are TRBV9 and TRBJ1-1, with D unclear. The CDR3 has 14 residues. The V gene lost 4 bases and the J gene lost 1 base, with 11 bases spanning the gap. CDR1 and CDR2 (germline): SGDLS, YYNGEE. This CDR3 is CASSPRRENTEAFF. Here the CDR3 DNA reads TGTGCCAGCAGCCCCCGGCGAGAGAACACTGAAGCTTTCTTT.

The genes are TRBV29-1 and TRBJ2-5; 12 nucleotides match TRBD1. Trimming removed 3 bases from V and 5 bases from J; junction bases left unmatched: 10. The CDR3 runs to 16 residues. CDR1 is SQVTM, CDR2 ANQGSEA, per germline. CDR3 residues: CSVEEPGQGAFETQYF. For the CDR3, the DNA is TGCAGCGTTGAGGAGCCGGGACAGGGGGCGTTCGAGACCCAGTACTTC.

This clone was observed once. The chain links TRBV19 to TRBJ1-5; 9 nucleotides match TRBD1. V lost 4 bases, J lost 3 bases, and 4 bases stayed unmatched. Germline V gene data show CDR1 as LNHDA and CDR2 as SQIVND (reference sequence). The CDR3 totals 15 residues. This CDR3 is CASSTTGGNNQPQHF. CDR3 in DNA: TGTGCCAGTAGTACTACAGGGGGCAACAATCAGCCCCAGCATTTT.

Only a few counts were recorded for this clone. Other DNA sequences in the sample encode the same CDR3. V and J are TRBV9 and TRBJ2-2; D gene unclear. Per the germline V gene, CDR1 is SGDLS and CDR2 is YYNGEE. Trimming took 0 bases from V and 7 from J, leaving 4 bases between them. There are 12 residues in the CDR3. DNA of the CDR3: TGTGCCAGCAGCGTAGGAATCGGGGAGCTGTTTTTT. Translation: CASSVGIGELFF.

This chain links TRBV19 with TRBJ2-7; 8 bases are a match to TRBD2. Per the germline V gene, CDR1 is LNHDA and CDR2 is SQIVND (reference sequence). This CDR3 region has 14 residues. The ends lost 9 bases at V and 6 bases at J; junction bases unmatched: 13. The CDR3 is CARKTGLEVGEQYF. The CDR3 nucleotides read TGTGCCAGGAAAACGGGACTAGAGGTCGGCGAGCAGTACTTC.

The chain recombines TRBV2 with TRBJ2-1; TRBD2 aligns across 10 bases. CDR3 length: 16 residues. V shed 1 base, J shed 6 bases, and the junction held 6 bases outside the gene matches. Germline CDR1 and CDR2: SNHLY and FYNNEI. The CDR3: CASSEDSGRLGNEQFF. DNA of the CDR3: TGTGCCAGCAGTGAAGATAGCGGGAGGCTCGGCAATGAGCAGTTCTTC.

The chain recombines TRBV7-9 with TRBJ2-1, with 7 positions matching TRBD1. With 0 bases clipped from V and 6 bases from J, the junction kept 2 bases outside the gene matches. Germline V gene sequence: CDR1 SEHNR, CDR2 FQNEAQ (reference sequence). CDR3 length equals 14 residues. The CDR3 here is CASSLAAGGNEQFF. CDR3 in DNA: TGTGCCAGCAGCTTAGCGGCAGGGGGCAATGAGCAGTTCTTC.

As to this clone: This may arise from a read error, as a much more abundant clone is one base away. The same CDR3 arises from other DNA sequences in this sample as well. The V and J genes are TRBV2 and TRBJ2-5, with no clear D. Trimming left V 4 bases short and J 1 base short, with 4 bases between. Germline V gene sequence: CDR1 SNHLY, CDR2 FYNNEI. This CDR3 comprises 12 residues. The CDR3 coding sequence is TGTGCCAGCAGTGTCCTCCAAGAGACCCAGTACTTC. It yields the protein CASSVLQETQYF.

The chain combines TRBV5-4 with TRBJ1-5; no clear D gene. Trimming removed 1 base from V and 4 bases from J, with 21 bases in between. Germline V lookup: CDR1 SGHNT, CDR2 YYREEE (reference sequence). The CDR3 has 18 residues. The CDR3 bases are TGTGCCAGCAGCTTGATTTATAGGCCAACTCGAGGGAATCAGCCCCAGCATTTT. Translated, it gives CASSLIYRPTRGNQPQHF.

The rearrangement links TRBV7-3 to TRBJ2-3; D is possibly TRBD2 (6 bases). From germline, CDR1 is SGHTA and CDR2 FQGTGA. The CDR3 covers 13 residues. The V end lost 1 base, the J end lost 6 bases, and 8 bases lay between the germline ends. The CDR3 region has the DNA TGTGCCAGCAGCTTAAGTCGGGGGGATACGCAGTATTTT. It encodes CASSLSRGDTQYF.

V usage is TRBV6-1 and J usage is TRBJ2-2; D gene ambiguous. The V gene lost 7 bases and the J gene lost 0 bases, with 12 bases spanning the gap. The germline gives CDR1 MNHNS, CDR2 SASEGT. The CDR3 spans 15 residues. The CDR3 DNA is TGTGCCAGCAAAATTACAGCCACGAACACCGGGGAGCTGTTTTTT. Residues: CASKITATNTGELFF.

This clone was counted only a few times. This specimen includes other DNA sequences encoding the same CDR3. V gene TRBV15 combines with J gene TRBJ1-1; D is possibly TRBD1 (5 bases). V lost 1 base to trimming and J lost 1 base, with 10 bases between them. Germline loops: CDR1 LNHNV, CDR2 YYDKDF (reference sequence). The CDR3 totals 15 residues. Written as DNA, the CDR3 is TGTGCCACCAGCAGAGGCGGGACGGCGAACACTGAAGCTTTCTTT. It is translated as CATSRGGTANTEAFF.

A single count supports this clone. The chain combines TRBV25-1 with TRBJ2-2; D ambiguous. V was pared by 3 bases and J by 7 bases, with 6 bases between. Germline values: CDR1 MGHDK, CDR2 SYGVNS. CDR3 size: 12 residues. In DNA, the CDR3 is TGTGCCAGCAGTGACTGGGGCGGGGAGCTGTTTTTT. Translated: CASSDWGGELFF.

The J gene is TRBJ2-4, the V gene TRBV7-8; a possible D gene is TRBD1 (6 bases). V lost 2 bases and J 13 bases, leaving 15 bases between the germline ends. From germline, CDR1 is SGHVS and CDR2 FQNEAQ. The CDR3 extends over 13 amino acids. The CDR3 loop reads CASSLTNRERQYF. The CDR3 DNA follows: TGTGCCAGCAGCTTAACTAACAGGGAGAGGCAGTACTTC.

The chain has TRBV4-3 and TRBJ2-3; TRBD2 aligns across 11 bases. Germline V CDR1 and CDR2: LGHNA, YSLEER. This CDR3 is built from 16 residues. V gave up 0 bases and J gave up 7 bases; unmatched junction bases: 6. The CDR3 DNA is TGCGCCAGCAGCCAAGAGCTAGCGGGAGGCCGTCATACGCAGTATTTT. It specifies CASSQELAGGRHTQYF.

The chain's CDR3 is CASSLRGAAEKLFF. The DNA of the CDR3 is TGTGCCAGCAGCTTAAGGGGAGCGGCTGAAAAACTGTTTTTT. V and J are TRBV7-9 and TRBJ1-4, with D maybe TRBD1 (5 bases). Germline CDR1 is SEHNR and CDR2 is FQNEAQ (reference sequence). The CDR3 is made up of 14 amino acids. With 2 bases removed from V and 7 bases from J, the gap between germline ends came to 11 bases.

The J gene is TRBJ2-7, the V gene TRBV5-6; TRBD2 might be the D (5 bases). Per the germline V gene, CDR1 is SGHDT and CDR2 is YYEEEE. V lost 0 bases and J 3 bases, leaving 16 bases between the germline ends. The CDR3 contains 16 residues. The CDR3 DNA follows: TGTGCCAGCAGCTTGGCCGGGGATGAAGAGATCTACGAGCAGTACTTC. This gives the protein CASSLAGDEEIYEQYF.

This clone was counted only a few times. The chain has TRBV5-1 and TRBJ2-1, with D tentatively TRBD2 (6 bases). Germline CDR1 and CDR2: SGHRS and YFSETQ. This CDR3 contains 14 residues. Between the trimmed V and J ends, which lost 3 bases and 7 bases, there was a span of 14 bases. This chain's CDR3 is CASSWDHAGNEQFF. CDR3 coding DNA: TGCGCCAGCAGCTGGGACCACGCGGGGAATGAGCAGTTCTTC. Full variable domain (missing parts from reference TRBV5-1 and TRBJ2-1): KAGVTQTPRYLIKTRGQQVTLSCSPISGHRSVSWYQQTPGQGLQFLFEYFSETQRNKGNFPGRFSGRQFSNSRSEMNVSTLELGDSALYLCASSWDHAGNEQFFGPGTRLTVL.

This chain joins TRBV5-4 and TRBJ2-7; 10 bases are a match to TRBD1. CDR3 size: 15 residues. V gave up 4 bases and J gave up 4 bases; unmatched junction bases: 8. Germline V gives CDR1 SGHNT, CDR2 YYREEE (reference sequence). CDR3 sequence: CASSHSGTGAYEQYF. CDR3 bases: TGTGCCAGCAGCCACTCCGGGACAGGGGCATACGAGCAGTACTTC. The complete variable domain, with remaining parts taken from reference TRBV5-4 and TRBJ2-7, reads ETGVTQSPTHLIKTRGQQVTLRCSSQSGHNTVSWYQQALGQGPQFIFQYYREEENGRGNFPPRFSGLQFPNYSSELNVNALELDDSALYLCASSHSGTGAYEQYFGPGTRLTVT.

The chain couples TRBV14 to TRBJ2-5, with D perhaps being TRBD1 or TRBD2 (5 bases each). Germline assignment: CDR1 SGHDN and CDR2 FVKESK. CDR3 length: 18 amino acids. V shed 0 bases and J shed 2 bases, with 19 bases lying between them. The CDR3 region has the DNA TGTGCCAGCAGCCAAGAATTACGGGACGTTTTTTTTCAAGAGACCCAGTACTTC. Amino acid sequence: CASSQELRDVFFQETQYF.

The V gene is TRBV11-3, the J gene TRBJ2-5, with D possibly being TRBD1 (6 bases). The CDR3 extends over 15 amino acids. In germline, CDR1 is SGHNT, CDR2 YENEEA. The V end lost 3 bases, the J end lost 5 bases, and 16 bases lay between the germline ends. The CDR3 region has the DNA TGTGCCAGCAGCTTGCGGCAGGGGCCATCCGAGACCCAGTACTTC. Protein product: CASSLRQGPSETQYF.